Listed below are T cell receptor beta chains from one sample, sequenced in a study of cytomegalovirus exposure and HLA in healthy donors. Only in-frame clones appear in the TCRdb table, and some are missing; sequencing was by immunoSEQ multiplex PCR. The sample lists 150,000 to 200,000 clones, around 80% occurring once. The sample taken for sequencing was PBMCs. The receptors come from a woman younger than 45 in good health and CMV-seropositive. CDR3s include the opening cysteine and the closing phenylalanine or tryptophan. The D gene is left open where the match is weak. Clone size, where shown, is once, few, many, or a class for clones that have expanded.

J | D | size | V | DNA | CDR3
TRBJ2-7 | TRBD1 | NA | TRBV19 | TGTGCCACCATGGGACAGGGGAAGATCGAGCAGTACTTC | CATMGQGKIEQYF
TRBJ2-7 | TRBD2 | NA | TRBV7-2 | TGTGCCAGCGGGACTAGCGGGACATCCTACGAGCAGTACTTC | CASGTSGTSYEQYF
TRBJ1-1 | TRBD1 | NA | TRBV29-1 | TGCAGCGTTAAAGGACAGGCCATGAACACTGAAGCTTTCTTT | CSVKGQAMNTEAFF
TRBJ1-1 | TRBD1 | NA | TRBV2 | TGTGCCAGCATGGAGACAGGGGGCTATGAAGCTTTCTTT | CASMETGGYEAFF
TRBJ1-2 | TRBD1 | NA | TRBV23-1 | TGCGCCAGCAGTCAATCGCGGGACAGGGGAAAAGGCTACACCTTC | CASSQSRDRGKGYTF
TRBJ2-7 | NA | NA | TRBV19 | TGTGCCAGTAGTTTGGGGCCAACCTACGAGCAGTACTTC | CASSLGPTYEQYF
TRBJ1-1 | TRBD1 | NA | TRBV19 | TGTGCCAGTAGCACGGGACAGATGAACACTGAAGCTTTCTTT | CASSTGQMNTEAFF
TRBJ2-1 | TRBD1 | NA | TRBV30 | TGTGCCTGGACAAGGGACAGCAATGAGCAGTTCTTC | CAWTRDSNEQFF
TRBJ2-2 | TRBD2 | NA | TRBV7-9 | TGTGCCAGCTGTCTAGCGGGAGTGGGTACCGGGGAGCTGTTTTTT | CASCLAGVGTGELFF
TRBJ1-5 | NA | few | TRBV2 | TGTGCCAGCAGTATCCCCTCTAATCAGCCCCAGCATTTT | CASSIPSNQPQHF
TRBJ1-5 | NA | NA | TRBV15 | TGTGCCACCAGCAGAGATGTGACAGTCAATCAGCCCCAGCATTTT | CATSRDVTVNQPQHF
TRBJ2-5 | NA | once | TRBV29-1 | TGCAGCGCTGAGACGAGGGCGGTACAAGAGACCCAGTACTTC | CSAETRAVQETQYF
TRBJ2-3 | TRBD1 | NA | TRBV27 | TGTGCCAGCAGTCTTCCCGGGACAGGGAAAGATACGCAGTATTTT | CASSLPGTGKDTQYF
TRBJ2-1 | NA | NA | TRBV28 | TGTGCCAGCAGGGTCGCAGGGGTAATTTGGAATGAGCAGTTCTTC | CASRVAGVIWNEQFF
TRBJ2-7 | TRBD2 | once | TRBV19 | TGTGCCAGTAGTGTAGGACTAGCCTACGAGCAGTACTTC | CASSVGLAYEQYF
TRBJ2-1 | NA | NA | TRBV30 | TGTGCCTGGGAGGGCCCTTGGCATGAGCAGTTCTTC | CAWEGPWHEQFF
TRBJ2-2 | NA | few | TRBV6-1 | TGTGCCAGCAGTTTCCAACGGGGTGGGCTGTTTTTT | CASSFQRGGLFF
TRBJ1-2 | TRBD1 | NA | TRBV5-1 | TGCGCCAGCAGCTTGGGGGGCAGGGGGCAAATCTATGGCTACACCTTC | CASSLGGRGQIYGYTF
TRBJ2-1 | NA | NA | TRBV19 | TGTGCCAGTAGTATAGTGCCCCCTGGGCAGAACAATGAGCAGTTCTTC | CASSIVPPGQNNEQFF
TRBJ2-1 | TRBD2 | NA | TRBV29-1 | TGCAGCGTTGTAGGTCGCGGGAGAAATGAGCAGTTCTTC | CSVVGRGRNEQFF
TRBJ2-7 | NA | NA | TRBV30 | TGTGCCTGGAGTGTACGTGGAGGTGTCTACGAGCAGTACTTC | CAWSVRGGVYEQYF
TRBJ2-3 | NA | once | TRBV5-1 | TGCGCCAGCAGCTCGGTCCAGCGATACACAGATACGCAGTATTTT | CASSSVQRYTDTQYF
TRBJ1-2 | NA | once | TRBV7-8 | TGTGCTAGCAGCTTAGTAGAGGGCCGGAACTATGGCTACACCTTC | CASSLVEGRNYGYTF
TRBJ2-1 | NA | NA | TRBV19 | TGTGCCAGTAGTCCAACTCGACAGGCGAGCTCCTACAATGAGCAGTTCTTC | CASSPTRQASSYNEQFF
TRBJ2-7 | NA | NA | TRBV5-1 | TGCGCCAGCAGCTTGCGCGGGGACAGCGGCGAGCAGTACTTC | CASSLRGDSGEQYF
TRBJ2-7 | NA | NA | TRBV9 | TGTGCCAGCAGCGTAGGAGGAGGGTATGACGAGCAGTACTTC | CASSVGGGYDEQYF
TRBJ1-1 | NA | once | TRBV9 | TGTGCCAGCAGCGTAGGCGGGCAGTTGAACACTGAAGCTTTCTTT | CASSVGGQLNTEAFF
TRBJ2-5 | TRBD2 | NA | TRBV7-9 | TGTGCCAGCAGCTCCGCGGGGGGGACCCAGTACTTC | CASSSAGGTQYF
TRBJ2-7 | TRBD1 | NA | TRBV11-2 | TGTGCCAGCAGCTTACACAGGGGCTACGAGCAGTACTTC | CASSLHRGYEQYF
TRBJ2-7 | TRBD2 | NA | TRBV10-3 | TGTGCCCGGAGGGGGACTAGCGGGGGATACTACGAGCAGTACTTC | CARRGTSGGYYEQYF
TRBJ1-1 | NA | NA | TRBV5-1 | TGCGCCAGCAGCTTGGGCGGCAGTTTGAACACTGAAGCTTTCTTT | CASSLGGSLNTEAFF
TRBJ2-4 | NA | NA | TRBV30 | TGTGCCTGGAATTTGGGGGCCGTAGCCAAAAACATTCAGTACTTC | CAWNLGAVAKNIQYF
TRBJ1-1 | NA | once | TRBV28 | TGTGCCAGCAGTTTAGACTTTATTAGGGCTTTCTTT | CASSLDFIRAFF
TRBJ2-5 | NA | NA | TRBV5-6 | TGTGCCAGCAGCTTGGAACAGAGAGAAGAGACCCAGTACTTC | CASSLEQREETQYF
TRBJ1-3 | NA | NA | TRBV6-5 | TGTGCCAGCAGTTACCTGGGGGGGCTTGCTGGAAACACCATATATTTT | CASSYLGGLAGNTIYF
TRBJ1-2 | NA | NA | TRBV28 | TGTGCCAGCAGCCCAGTCCCTGGCGGAGGGAGGGCCTACACCTTC | CASSPVPGGGRAYTF
TRBJ2-4 | NA | NA | TRBV7-2 | TGTGCCAGCAGTCCGGGATCTTCCGCATCGCCGGGCAGAAACATTCAGTACTTC | CASSPGSSASPGRNIQYF
TRBJ2-6 | NA | NA | TRBV6-5 | TGTGCCAGCAGTTACTCCGGGGCTGGGGCCAACGTCCTGACTTTC | CASSYSGAGANVLTF
TRBJ1-2 | NA | NA | TRBV11-2 | TGTGCCAGCAGCTTAGATCAGGGTTTCGGCTACACCTTC | CASSLDQGFGYTF
TRBJ2-5 | TRBD2 | NA | TRBV4-3 | TGCGCCAGCAGCCATTGGGGCGAGCGGGGGGGATTGGAGACCCAGTACTTC | CASSHWGERGGLETQYF